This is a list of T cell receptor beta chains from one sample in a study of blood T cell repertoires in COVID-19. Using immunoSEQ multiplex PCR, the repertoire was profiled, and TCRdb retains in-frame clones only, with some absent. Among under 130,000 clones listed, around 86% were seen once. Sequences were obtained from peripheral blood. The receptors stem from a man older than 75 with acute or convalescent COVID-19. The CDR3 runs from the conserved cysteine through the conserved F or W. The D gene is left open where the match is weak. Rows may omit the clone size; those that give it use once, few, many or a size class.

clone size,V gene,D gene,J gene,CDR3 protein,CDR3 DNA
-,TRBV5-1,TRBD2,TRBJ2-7,CASSLDRDYYEQYF,TGCGCCAGCAGCTTGGACCGGGACTACTACGAGCAGTACTTC
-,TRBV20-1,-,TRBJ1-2,CSASTDTNYGYTF,TGCAGTGCTAGTACAGACACTAACTATGGCTACACCTTC
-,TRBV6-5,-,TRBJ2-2,CASSTHTASGELFF,TGTGCCAGCAGTACGCACACCGCAAGTGGGGAGCTGTTTTTT
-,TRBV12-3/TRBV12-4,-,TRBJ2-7,CASSRREAYEQYF,TGTGCCAGCAGCCGCCGTGAGGCCTACGAGCAGTACTTC
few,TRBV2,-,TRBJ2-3,CASSENRDTDTQYF,TGTGCCAGCAGTGAAAACAGGGACACAGATACGCAGTATTTT
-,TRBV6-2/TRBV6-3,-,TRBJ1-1,CASSYSTGITEAFF,TGTGCCAGCAGTTATTCAACAGGGATCACTGAAGCTTTCTTT
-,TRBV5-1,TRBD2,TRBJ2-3,CASSRPSGYTDTQYF,TGCGCCAGCAGCCGGCCTAGCGGATACACAGATACGCAGTATTTT
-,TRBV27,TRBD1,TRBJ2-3,CASSLSLTGSDTQYF,TGTGCCAGCAGTTTATCCCTGACAGGGTCAGATACGCAGTATTTT
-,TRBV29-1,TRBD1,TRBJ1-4,CSGGDRGGEKLFF,TGCAGCGGAGGAGACAGGGGCGGTGAAAAACTGTTTTTT
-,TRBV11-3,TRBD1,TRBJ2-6,CASSPGQGISGANVLTF,TGTGCCAGCAGCCCCGGACAGGGGATCTCTGGGGCCAACGTCCTGACTTTC
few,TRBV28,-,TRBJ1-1,CASSRQVTEAFF,TGTGCCAGCAGCCGACAGGTGACTGAAGCTTTCTTT
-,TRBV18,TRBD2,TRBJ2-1,CASSARTSGRAEQFF,TGTGCCAGCTCAGCCAGGACTAGCGGGAGGGCTGAGCAGTTCTTC
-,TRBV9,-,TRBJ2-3,CASSTTQNVADTQYF,TGTGCCAGCAGCACGACTCAAAACGTAGCAGATACGCAGTATTTT
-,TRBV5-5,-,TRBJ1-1,CASSLVANTEAFF,TGTGCCAGCAGCTTGGTAGCGAACACTGAAGCTTTCTTT
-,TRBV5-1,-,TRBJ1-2,CASSLVPGYGYTF,TGCGCCAGCAGCTTGGTTCCGGGGTATGGCTACACCTTC
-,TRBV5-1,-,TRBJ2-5,CASCPSSQETQYF,TGCGCCAGTTGCCCTAGCAGCCAAGAGACCCAGTACTTC